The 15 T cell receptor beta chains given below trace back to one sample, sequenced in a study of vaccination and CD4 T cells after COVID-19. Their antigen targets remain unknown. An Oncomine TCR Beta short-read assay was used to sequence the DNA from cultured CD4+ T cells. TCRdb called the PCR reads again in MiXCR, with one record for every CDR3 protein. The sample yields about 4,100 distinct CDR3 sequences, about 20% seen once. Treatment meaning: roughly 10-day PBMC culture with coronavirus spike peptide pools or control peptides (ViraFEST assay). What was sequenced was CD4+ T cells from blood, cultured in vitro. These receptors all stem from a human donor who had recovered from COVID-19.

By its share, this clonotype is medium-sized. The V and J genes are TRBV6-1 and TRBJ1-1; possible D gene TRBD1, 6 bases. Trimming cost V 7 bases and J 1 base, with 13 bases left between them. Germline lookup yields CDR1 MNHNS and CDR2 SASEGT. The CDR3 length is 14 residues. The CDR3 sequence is CASMDRWGNTEAFF. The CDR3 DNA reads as TGTGCCAGCATGGACAGATGGGGGAACACTGAAGCTTTCTTT.

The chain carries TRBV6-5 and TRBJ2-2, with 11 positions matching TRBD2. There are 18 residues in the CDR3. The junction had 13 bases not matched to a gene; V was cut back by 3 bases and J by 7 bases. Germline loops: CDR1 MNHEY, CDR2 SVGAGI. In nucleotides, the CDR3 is TGTGCCAGCAGTTATTCCCTATCGACTAGCGGGGCGGGCGGGGAGCTGTTTTTT. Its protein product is CASSYSLSTSGAGGELFF.

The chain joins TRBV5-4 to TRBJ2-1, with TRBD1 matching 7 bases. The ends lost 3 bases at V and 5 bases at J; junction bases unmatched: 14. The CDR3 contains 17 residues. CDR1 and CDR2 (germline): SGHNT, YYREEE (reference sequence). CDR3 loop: CASSSDRTGLGNNEQFF. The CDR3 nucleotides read TGTGCCAGCAGCTCGGACCGGACAGGTTTGGGGAACAATGAGCAGTTCTTC.

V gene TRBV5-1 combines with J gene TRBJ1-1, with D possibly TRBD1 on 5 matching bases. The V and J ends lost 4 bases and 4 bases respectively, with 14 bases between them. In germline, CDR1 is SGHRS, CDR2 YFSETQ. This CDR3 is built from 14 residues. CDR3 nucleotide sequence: TGCGCCAGCAGCCCCCCCGGGACTATCACTGAAGCTTTCTTT. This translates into CASSPPGTITEAFF.

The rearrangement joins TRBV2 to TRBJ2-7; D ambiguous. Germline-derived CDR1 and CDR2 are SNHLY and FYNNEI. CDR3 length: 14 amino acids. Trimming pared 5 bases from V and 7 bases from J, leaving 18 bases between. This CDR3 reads CASSKIRVPPEQYF. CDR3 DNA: TGTGCCAGCAGTAAAATCCGGGTACCCCCGGAGCAGTACTTC.

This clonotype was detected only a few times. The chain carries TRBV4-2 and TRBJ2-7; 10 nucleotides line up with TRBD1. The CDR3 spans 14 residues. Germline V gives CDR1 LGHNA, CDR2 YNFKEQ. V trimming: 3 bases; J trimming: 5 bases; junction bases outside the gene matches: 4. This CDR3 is CASSHGQGGDEQYF. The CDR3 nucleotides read TGTGCCAGCAGCCATGGACAGGGGGGAGACGAGCAGTACTTC.

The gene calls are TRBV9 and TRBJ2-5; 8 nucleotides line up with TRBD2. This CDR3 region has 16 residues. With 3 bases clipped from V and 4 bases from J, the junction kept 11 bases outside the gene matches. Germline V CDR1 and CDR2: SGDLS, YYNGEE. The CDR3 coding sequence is TGTGCCAGCAGCGCTAGCGGGCGGGGAGGCGGAGAGACCCAGTACTTC. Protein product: CASSASGRGGGETQYF.

DNA of the CDR3: TGCGCCAGCAGCTTGGACGAGCCAGGGGCCGGCTACACCTTC. Its translation: CASSLDEPGAGYTF. The V and J genes are TRBV5-1 and TRBJ1-2, with D possibly TRBD1 on 6 matching bases. CDR1 is SGHRS and CDR2 is YFSETQ in the germline V gene. V lost 0 bases and J lost 8, with 14 bases in between. The CDR3 contains 14 residues.

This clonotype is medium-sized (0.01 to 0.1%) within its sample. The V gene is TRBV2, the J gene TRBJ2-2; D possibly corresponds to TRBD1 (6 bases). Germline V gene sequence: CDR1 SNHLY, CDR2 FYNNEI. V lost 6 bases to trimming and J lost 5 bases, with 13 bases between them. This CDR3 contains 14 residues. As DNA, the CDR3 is TGTGCCAGCAGACAACAGGGAAGGACCGGGGAGCTGTTTTTT. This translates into CASRQQGRTGELFF.

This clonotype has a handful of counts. Here the CDR3 DNA reads TGTGCCTACCGGGAACAGACAAATTCACCCCTCCACTTT. This encodes CAYREQTNSPLHF. This chain links TRBV30 with TRBJ1-6; D gene unclear. This CDR3 comprises 13 residues. With 7 bases removed from V and 7 bases from J, the gap between germline ends came to 14 bases. The germline V gene has CDR1 GTSNPN and CDR2 SVGIG (reference sequence).

DNA for the CDR3: TGTGCCTGGAGTGAGGGACATCGCACAGATACGCAGTATTTT. Protein sequence: CAWSEGHRTDTQYF. The chain couples TRBV30 to TRBJ2-3; a weak D match, TRBD1 (6 bases). The CDR3 is made up of 14 amino acids. V was cut by 1 base and J by 1 base, with 9 bases left in between. Per germline, CDR1 GTSNPN and CDR2 SVGIG (reference sequence).

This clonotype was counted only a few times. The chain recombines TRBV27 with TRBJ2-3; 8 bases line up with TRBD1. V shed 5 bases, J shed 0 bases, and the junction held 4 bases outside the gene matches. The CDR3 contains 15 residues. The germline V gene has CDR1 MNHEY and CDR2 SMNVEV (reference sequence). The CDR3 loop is CASSLQGASTDTQYF. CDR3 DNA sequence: TGTGCCAGCAGTCTCCAGGGGGCGAGCACAGATACGCAGTATTTT.

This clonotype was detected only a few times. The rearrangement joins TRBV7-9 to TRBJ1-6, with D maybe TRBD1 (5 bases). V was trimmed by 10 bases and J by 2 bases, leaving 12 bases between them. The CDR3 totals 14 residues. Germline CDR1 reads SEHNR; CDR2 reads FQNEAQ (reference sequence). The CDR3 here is CATSQGAYNSPLHF. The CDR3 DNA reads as TGTGCCACCTCTCAAGGGGCCTATAATTCACCCCTCCACTTT.

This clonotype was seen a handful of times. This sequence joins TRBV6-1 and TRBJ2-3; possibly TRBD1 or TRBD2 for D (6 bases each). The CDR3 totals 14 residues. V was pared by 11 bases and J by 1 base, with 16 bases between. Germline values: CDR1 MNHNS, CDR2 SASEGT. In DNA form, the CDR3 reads TGTGCCGTGAGGGGGGCGCAAGGCACAGATACGCAGTATTTT. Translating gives CAVRGAQGTDTQYF.

CDR3 sequence (DNA): TGTGCCAGCAGTTTAAGCAGAGCCTCTGAAGCTTTCTTT. Translated: CASSLSRASEAFF. V is TRBV12-3 or TRBV12-4 and J is TRBJ1-1; no definite D call. V gave up 2 bases and J gave up 6 bases, with 10 bases separating them. This CDR3 region has 13 residues.